Within the sample, the clone carrying this T cell receptor beta chain is medium-sized. Its antigen is not known. TCRdb redid the calling of the 5' RACE reads with MiXCR, one entry per CDR3 protein. The profile shows a few thousand distinct CDR3 sequences, about 6% of them singletons. The sample belongs to a study of spatial heterogeneity in lung cancer. Study at large: Averaged across combinations, each unique TCR and UMI pairing appeared more than ten times in raw reads, which were uncorrected. Study-wide findings and caveats: Counts of expanded alpha and beta TCRs within tumors tracked the tumor nonsynonymous mutation count.

The sample's time point: sample taken at primary tumor resection. The clonotype comes from a female donor with early-stage non-small cell lung cancer. Sample: lung tumor tissue, taken at surgery.

CDR3: CASSLKRAHEQYF. CDR3 DNA sequence: TGCGCCAGCAGCTTGAAAAGGGCGCACGAGCAGTACTTC. The V call is TRBV5-1, the J call TRBJ2-7; D unresolved. This CDR3 contains 13 residues. In germline, CDR1 is SGHRS, CDR2 YFSETQ. V was cut by 1 base and J by 5 bases, with 10 bases left in between.